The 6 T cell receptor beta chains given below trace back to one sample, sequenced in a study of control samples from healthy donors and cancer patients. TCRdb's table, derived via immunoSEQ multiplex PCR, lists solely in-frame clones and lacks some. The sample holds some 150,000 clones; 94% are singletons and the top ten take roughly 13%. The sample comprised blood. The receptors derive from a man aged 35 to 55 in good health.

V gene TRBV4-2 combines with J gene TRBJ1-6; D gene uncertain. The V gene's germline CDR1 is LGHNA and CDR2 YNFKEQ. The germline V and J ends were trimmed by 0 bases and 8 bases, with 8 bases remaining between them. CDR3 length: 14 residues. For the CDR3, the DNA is TGTGCCAGCAGCCAAGATATTAGGGATTCACCCCTCCACTTT. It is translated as CASSQDIRDSPLHF.

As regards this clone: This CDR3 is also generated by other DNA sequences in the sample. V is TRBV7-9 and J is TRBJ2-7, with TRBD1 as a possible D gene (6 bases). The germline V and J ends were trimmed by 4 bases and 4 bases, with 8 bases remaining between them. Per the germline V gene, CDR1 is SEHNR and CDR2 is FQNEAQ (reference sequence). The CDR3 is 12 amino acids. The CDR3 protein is CASSSQGYEQYF. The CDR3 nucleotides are TGTGCCAGCAGCTCCCAGGGGTACGAGCAGTACTTC.

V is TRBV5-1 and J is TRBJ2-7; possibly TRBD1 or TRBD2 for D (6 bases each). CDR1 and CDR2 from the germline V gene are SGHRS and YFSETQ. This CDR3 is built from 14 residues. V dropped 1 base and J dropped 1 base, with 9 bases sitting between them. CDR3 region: CASSLTGASYEQYF. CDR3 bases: TGCGCCAGCAGCTTGACGGGGGCTTCCTACGAGCAGTACTTC.

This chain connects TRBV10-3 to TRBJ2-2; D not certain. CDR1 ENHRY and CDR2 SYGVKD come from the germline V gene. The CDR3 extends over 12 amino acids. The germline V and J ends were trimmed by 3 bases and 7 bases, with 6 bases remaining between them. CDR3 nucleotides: TGTGCCATCAGTGACAGCAACGGGGAGCTGTTTTTT. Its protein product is CAISDSNGELFF.

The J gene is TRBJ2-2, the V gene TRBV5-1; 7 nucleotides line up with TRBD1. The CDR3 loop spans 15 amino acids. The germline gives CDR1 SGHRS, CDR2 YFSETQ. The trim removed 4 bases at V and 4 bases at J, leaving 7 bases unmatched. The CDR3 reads CASSVDTGATGELFF. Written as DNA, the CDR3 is TGCGCCAGCAGCGTTGATACAGGGGCCACCGGGGAGCTGTTTTTT.

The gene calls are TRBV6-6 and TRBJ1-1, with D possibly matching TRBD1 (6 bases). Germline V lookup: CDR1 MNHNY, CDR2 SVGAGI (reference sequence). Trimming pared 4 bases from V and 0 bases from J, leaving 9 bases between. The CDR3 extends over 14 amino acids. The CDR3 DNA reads TGTGCCAGCAGTTTAAGGGGGATGAACACTGAAGCTTTCTTT. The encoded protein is CASSLRGMNTEAFF.